The rows below give T cell receptor beta chains drawn from one sample of a study of T cell repertoires in cytomegalovirus infection. Antigen specificity for these receptors is unknown. TCRdb redid the calling of the reads with MiXCR, one entry per CDR3 protein. The data contain about 890,000 distinct CDR3 sequences, 25% to 40% of them singletons. The material was cultured CD8+ T cells from PBMCs, obtained from culture after CMV antigen stimulation. These receptors all come from a human donor in good health (CMV status not recorded). Some clones in this sample may be carry-over from other donors' samples. Each CDR3 is given with its conserved first and last residue. D genes are given only for firm matches. Not all rows give a size; the values are once, few, many and, for expanded clones, a class.

>NA|TRBV12-3/TRBV12-4|many|14|TRBJ2-1
TGTGCCAGCAGTTCCGGGGACCCCTACAATGAGCAGTTCTTC
CASSSGDPYNEQFF
>NA|TRBV28|NA|16|TRBJ2-5
TGTGCCAGCAGTTATTTATTTGGGTCAGACCAAGAGACCCAGTACTTC
CASSYLFGSDQETQYF
>TRBD2|TRBV6-6|few|15|TRBJ2-1
TGTGCCAGCAGTGTGCGGGGGGGGATTTACAATGAGCAGTTCTTC
CASSVRGGIYNEQFF
>NA|TRBV7-7|NA|15|TRBJ2-1
TGTGCTAGCAACTTAAGGGACGCACCACTCGATGAGCAGTTCTTC
CASNLRDAPLDEQFF
>NA|TRBV5-1|NA|12|TRBJ2-3
TGCGCCAGCGGGCGGGGCTCAGATACGCAGTATTTT
CASGRGSDTQYF
>NA|TRBV7-9|few|14|TRBJ2-6
TGTGCCAGCAGGGAGGGGTCTGGGGCCAACGTCCTGACTTTC
CASREGSGANVLTF
>TRBD2|TRBV9|NA|17|TRBJ2-1
TGTGCCAGCAGCGCCTCCGATTCTAGCGGGGTAGGCAATGAGCAGTTCTTC
CASSASDSSGVGNEQFF
>TRBD1|TRBV10-3|few|15|TRBJ2-7
TGTGCCATCAGTGAAGGCAGGGGGCATGCCTACGAGCAGTACTTC
CAISEGRGHAYEQYF
>NA|TRBV28|NA|15|TRBJ1-5
TGTGCCAGCAGTTTAGATTCCGGGGGATTTCAGCCCCAGCATTTT
CASSLDSGGFQPQHF
>NA|TRBV12-5|NA|15|TRBJ2-3
TGTGCTAGTGGTTACCACAGAGGTAGCACAGATACGCAGTATTTT
CASGYHRGSTDTQYF
>NA|TRBV27|few|16|TRBJ2-2
TGTGCCAGCAGTTTACCCGGACTGCTGGGCACCGGGGAGCTGTTTTTT
CASSLPGLLGTGELFF
>NA|TRBV7-9|NA|14|TRBJ1-1
TGTGCCAGCAGCTTAGCGGCGGGGCGGACTGAAGCTTTCTTT
CASSLAAGRTEAFF
>TRBD1|TRBV4-1|NA|18|TRBJ2-3
TGCGCCAGCAGCCAAGTTGGACCGGGACAGGGGAACAGGGATACGCAGTATTTT
CASSQVGPGQGNRDTQYF
>NA|TRBV7-9|NA|16|TRBJ2-1
TGTGCCAGCAGACAAGGTACGGGGAAAGCCTACAATGAGCAGTTCTTC
CASRQGTGKAYNEQFF
>NA|TRBV12-3/TRBV12-4|NA|20|TRBJ2-3
TGTGCCAGCAGTTTGGGGCTAGCTTACCACCGGGACATGGGTGTAGATACGCAGTATTTT
CASSLGLAYHRDMGVDTQYF
>NA|TRBV19|few|15|TRBJ1-5
TGTGCCAGTAGTATAGGAGGATATAGCAATCAGCCCCAGCATTTT
CASSIGGYSNQPQHF
>TRBD1|TRBV6-5|many|15|TRBJ1-1
TGTGCCAGCAGCTATGGGACAGGGGGAAACACTGAAGCTTTCTTT
CASSYGTGGNTEAFF
>NA|TRBV12-3/TRBV12-4|few|18|TRBJ1-4
TGTGCCAGCAGCCTAAACTTACAGGGATTAGACCCTAATGAAAAACTGTTTTTT
CASSLNLQGLDPNEKLFF
>TRBD1|TRBV13|few|14|TRBJ1-6
TGTGCCAGCAGCACAGGGGGCGTCAGTTCACCCCTCCACTTT
CASSTGGVSSPLHF
>NA|TRBV6-2/TRBV6-3|NA|13|TRBJ1-1
TGTGCCAGCAGTTACACGGACAGCACTGAAGCTTTCTTT
CASSYTDSTEAFF
>NA|TRBV7-6|few|16|TRBJ2-2
TGTGCCAGCAGCCCCCTCGGCCTTATGGGTACCGGGGAGCTGTTTTTT
CASSPLGLMGTGELFF
>NA|TRBV6-5|NA|13|TRBJ1-1
TGTGCCAGCAGTTACTCGCGAGTTACTGAAGCTTTCTTT
CASSYSRVTEAFF
>NA|TRBV19|NA|13|TRBJ1-6
TGTGCCAGTAGTATTGTCGGTCGTTCACCCCTCCACTTT
CASSIVGRSPLHF
>TRBD2|TRBV7-2|many|15|TRBJ2-3
TGTGCCAGCAGCACGGGGGGGTCGGGCACAGATACGCAGTATTTT
CASSTGGSGTDTQYF
>NA|TRBV12-3/TRBV12-4|few|16|TRBJ1-5
TGTGCCAGCAGTTTTGTGGTGGGGGGAAGCAATCAGCCCCAGCATTTT
CASSFVVGGSNQPQHF
>NA|TRBV19|few|13|TRBJ1-5
TGTGCCAGTAGTATGCGGGGGTCTCAGCCCCAGCATTTT
CASSMRGSQPQHF
>TRBD1|TRBV5-4|few|14|TRBJ2-2
TGTGCCAGCCAGGACAGGGAGAACACCGGGGAGCTGTTTTTT
CASQDRENTGELFF
>TRBD1|TRBV7-6|few|15|TRBJ1-1
TGTGCCAGCAGCTTAGCGCCGACAGGGCGCACTGAAGCTTTCTTT
CASSLAPTGRTEAFF